The next 5 T cell receptor beta chains were all read from a single sample in a study of OX40 agonist ivuxolimab in advanced cancers. TCRdb keeps only in-frame clones here, not all; method: immunoSEQ multiplex PCR. Of tens of thousands of clones in the sample, 90% were seen once. Sequences were derived from CD4+ or CD8+ T cells sorted from blood, sampled in a trial of the OX40 agonist ivuxolimab. The receptors derive from an adult with an advanced solid tumor such as melanoma, head and neck, liver or kidney cancer.

The rearrangement links TRBV10-3 to TRBJ2-5, with D possibly TRBD2 on 6 matching bases. Germline lookup yields CDR1 ENHRY and CDR2 SYGVKD. V was pared by 3 bases and J by 5 bases, with 13 bases between. The CDR3 runs 14 residues. CDR3 in DNA: TGTGCCATCAGTGAAAGGGAGGAGGGTGAGACCCAGTACTTC. The encoded protein is CAISEREEGETQYF.

The V call is TRBV9, the J call TRBJ2-5; D may be TRBD2 (6 bases). V was cut by 0 bases and J by 4 bases, with 10 bases left in between. Germline V gene data show CDR1 as SGDLS and CDR2 as YYNGEE. CDR3 length equals 14 residues. Here the CDR3 reads CASSVAAGGETQYF. CDR3 sequence (DNA): TGTGCCAGCAGCGTAGCTGCCGGGGGAGAGACCCAGTACTTC.

V gene TRBV27 combines with J gene TRBJ2-3; TRBD2 matches at 10 bases. CDR1 is MNHEY and CDR2 is SMNVEV in the germline V gene (reference sequence). The CDR3 covers 16 residues. V gave up 6 bases and J gave up 4 bases; unmatched junction bases: 10. CDR3 protein: CASSPAGGLSADTQYF. The CDR3 coding sequence is TGTGCCAGCAGCCCAGCGGGGGGGCTATCCGCAGATACGCAGTATTTT.

The chain couples TRBV7-9 to TRBJ1-2; unclear D gene. V lost 5 bases and J lost 4, with 11 bases in between. CDR1 is SEHNR and CDR2 is FQNEAQ in the germline V gene (reference sequence). The CDR3 loop spans 13 amino acids. The CDR3 protein is CASSLAESYGYTF. For the CDR3, the DNA is TGTGCCAGCAGCCTTGCCGAGTCCTATGGCTACACCTTC.

The V gene is TRBV30, the J gene TRBJ2-2; 7 nucleotides agree with TRBD2. This CDR3 contains 13 residues. Germline V lookup: CDR1 GTSNPN, CDR2 SVGIG (reference sequence). Trimming took 0 bases from V and 7 from J; bases not matched to a gene: 2. CDR3: CAWSVQRGGELFF. CDR3 nucleotides: TGTGCCTGGAGTGTCCAGCGGGGCGGGGAGCTGTTTTTT.